These T cell receptor beta chains were read from a single sample in a study of cytomegalovirus exposure and HLA in healthy donors. Sequencing used immunoSEQ multiplex PCR; TCRdb keeps in-frame clones, though not all of them. The table lists 150,000 or so clones, approximately 80% of them singletons. The sample consisted of PBMCs. The receptors here all came from a woman aged 40 to 50 in good health and CMV-seronegative. CDR3s include the opening cysteine and the closing phenylalanine or tryptophan. D genes are given only for firm matches. Size values are once, few and many counts, or a class for expanded clones, and some rows have none.

d_call: TRBD2; j_call: TRBJ2-2; clone_size: few; v_call: TRBV28; cdr3_nt: TGTGCCAGCAAGGGCGGGAGGGCCGGGGAGCTGTTTTTT; cdr3_aa: CASKGGRAGELFF
d_call: -; j_call: TRBJ2-3; clone_size: -; v_call: TRBV19; cdr3_nt: TGTGCCAGTAGTATTTTGGCTCGTCCAGATACGCAGTATTTT; cdr3_aa: CASSILARPDTQYF
d_call: -; j_call: TRBJ1-2; clone_size: -; v_call: TRBV9; cdr3_nt: TGTGCCAGCAGCCCCTACGCGGAAGCCTATGGCTACACCTTC; cdr3_aa: CASSPYAEAYGYTF
d_call: TRBD1; j_call: TRBJ2-1; clone_size: -; v_call: TRBV19; cdr3_nt: TGTGCCAGTAGTCCCTGGGACAGGGGGAATGAGCAGTTCTTC; cdr3_aa: CASSPWDRGNEQFF
d_call: TRBD2; j_call: TRBJ2-1; clone_size: -; v_call: TRBV7-6; cdr3_nt: TGTGCCAGCAGCTTAAGAAGCGGGAGTGCCTACAATGAGCAGTTCTTC; cdr3_aa: CASSLRSGSAYNEQFF
d_call: TRBD2; j_call: TRBJ2-5; clone_size: -; v_call: TRBV4-1; cdr3_nt: TGCGCCAGCAGCCAAGAAGAGCGGGGGGTTCAAGAGACCCAGTACTTC; cdr3_aa: CASSQEERGVQETQYF
d_call: TRBD2; j_call: TRBJ2-2; clone_size: -; v_call: TRBV6-5; cdr3_nt: TGTGCCAGCAGTTACTCTAGGGCTAGCGGAACCGGGGAGCTGTTTTTT; cdr3_aa: CASSYSRASGTGELFF
d_call: TRBD1; j_call: TRBJ2-3; clone_size: -; v_call: TRBV2; cdr3_nt: TGTGCCAGCGGCAAAGCAGGGGGTGGTAGAGATACGCAGTATTTT; cdr3_aa: CASGKAGGGRDTQYF
d_call: -; j_call: TRBJ2-6; clone_size: -; v_call: TRBV4-2; cdr3_nt: TGTGCCAGCAGCCAAGTTCGGTCCGGGGCCAACGTCCTGACTTTC; cdr3_aa: CASSQVRSGANVLTF
d_call: -; j_call: TRBJ2-3; clone_size: -; v_call: TRBV7-8; cdr3_nt: TGTGCCAGCAGCTTAGGTGTCGGCAGGGGGGCTACAGATACGCAGTATTTT; cdr3_aa: CASSLGVGRGATDTQYF
d_call: -; j_call: TRBJ1-4; clone_size: -; v_call: TRBV6-6; cdr3_nt: TGTGCCAGCAGTTACGCGGGGGTACGCGAAAAACTGTTTTTT; cdr3_aa: CASSYAGVREKLFF
d_call: -; j_call: TRBJ1-3; clone_size: -; v_call: TRBV10-3; cdr3_nt: TGTGCCATCAGTGAGTCGCAGGGGAGTCGGTACACCATATATTTT; cdr3_aa: CAISESQGSRYTIYF
d_call: -; j_call: TRBJ2-7; clone_size: -; v_call: TRBV6-5; cdr3_nt: TGTGCCAGCAGAGGACAAGCCTACGAGCAGTACTTC; cdr3_aa: CASRGQAYEQYF
d_call: -; j_call: TRBJ2-5; clone_size: -; v_call: TRBV7-6; cdr3_nt: TGTGCCAGCAGCTTAGGAATAGAAGAGACCCAGTACTTC; cdr3_aa: CASSLGIEETQYF
d_call: TRBD1; j_call: TRBJ2-7; clone_size: -; v_call: TRBV5-6; cdr3_nt: TGTGCCAGCAGCTTGGCAGGGGGCACCGAGCAGTACTTC; cdr3_aa: CASSLAGGTEQYF
d_call: -; j_call: TRBJ1-1; clone_size: -; v_call: TRBV19; cdr3_nt: TGTGCCAGTAGTATCACGGGGAACACTGAAGCTTTCTTT; cdr3_aa: CASSITGNTEAFF
d_call: -; j_call: TRBJ2-5; clone_size: many; v_call: TRBV10-3; cdr3_nt: TGTGCCATTGGACAGAAAGAGACCCAGTACTTC; cdr3_aa: CAIGQKETQYF
d_call: TRBD1; j_call: TRBJ2-4; clone_size: -; v_call: TRBV7-2; cdr3_nt: TGTGCCAGCAGCTTAGGACAGGGGATGTACTTC; cdr3_aa: CASSLGQGMYF
d_call: TRBD1; j_call: TRBJ1-2; clone_size: -; v_call: TRBV18; cdr3_nt: TGTGCCAGCTCACCAGGGGACAGGGGACCCTATGGCTACACCTTC; cdr3_aa: CASSPGDRGPYGYTF
d_call: TRBD1; j_call: TRBJ1-2; clone_size: -; v_call: TRBV2; cdr3_nt: TGTGCCAGCAGCGGGACAGGGGGCAGAAGGACTATCTATGGCTACACCTTC; cdr3_aa: CASSGTGGRRTIYGYTF
d_call: TRBD2; j_call: TRBJ2-1; clone_size: -; v_call: TRBV20-1; cdr3_nt: TGCAGTGCAAAGACCGGGACTAGCGAGTTCTTC; cdr3_aa: CSAKTGTSEFF
d_call: TRBD1; j_call: TRBJ2-7; clone_size: -; v_call: TRBV19; cdr3_nt: TGTGCCAGTAGTAATCGACAGGGGGCGGACGAGCAGTACTTC; cdr3_aa: CASSNRQGADEQYF
d_call: -; j_call: TRBJ1-2; clone_size: -; v_call: TRBV11-2; cdr3_nt: TGTGCCAGCAGCCTACTTGGGCCCTATGGCTACACCTTC; cdr3_aa: CASSLLGPYGYTF
d_call: -; j_call: TRBJ2-1; clone_size: -; v_call: TRBV11-3; cdr3_nt: TGTGCCAGCAGCTTCGGCAGGAATGAGCAGTTCTTC; cdr3_aa: CASSFGRNEQFF
d_call: -; j_call: TRBJ2-3; clone_size: -; v_call: TRBV7-9; cdr3_nt: TGTTCCAGCAGCTTATTCGCGTTCAGCACAGATACGCAGTATTTT; cdr3_aa: CSSSLFAFSTDTQYF
d_call: TRBD1; j_call: TRBJ1-2; clone_size: -; v_call: TRBV9; cdr3_nt: TGTGCCAGCAGCGTATCGTTGGGACAGGAAGGCCGGTCGGGCTACACCTTC; cdr3_aa: CASSVSLGQEGRSGYTF
d_call: TRBD1; j_call: TRBJ1-1; clone_size: -; v_call: TRBV27; cdr3_nt: TGTGCCAGCAGTGCGGACAGGGCGGTGGCTGAAGCTTTCTTT; cdr3_aa: CASSADRAVAEAFF
d_call: TRBD2; j_call: TRBJ2-7; clone_size: -; v_call: TRBV4-1; cdr3_nt: TGCGCCAGCAGCCCCGGACTAGCGGGGCCGATTAGCTCCTACGAGCAGTACTTC; cdr3_aa: CASSPGLAGPISSYEQYF
d_call: TRBD1; j_call: TRBJ2-7; clone_size: -; v_call: TRBV11-2; cdr3_nt: TGTGCCAGCAGACCCCCCGGGACAGCGACCTACGAGCAGTACTTC; cdr3_aa: CASRPPGTATYEQYF
d_call: -; j_call: TRBJ2-4; clone_size: -; v_call: TRBV28; cdr3_nt: TGTGCCAGCAGTAAACTAGGCATTCAGTACTTC; cdr3_aa: CASSKLGIQYF
d_call: -; j_call: TRBJ2-1; clone_size: -; v_call: TRBV19; cdr3_nt: TGTGCCAGTACGGACAGTCTAGGGTACAATGAGCAGTTCTTC; cdr3_aa: CASTDSLGYNEQFF
d_call: -; j_call: TRBJ2-5; clone_size: -; v_call: TRBV6-1; cdr3_nt: TGTGCCAGCAGTACAACTTCAGGTACTCAAGAGACCCAGTACTTC; cdr3_aa: CASSTTSGTQETQYF
d_call: -; j_call: TRBJ2-1; clone_size: -; v_call: TRBV4-2; cdr3_nt: TGTGCCAGCAGTCGTATGCAGGCCGGGAGCTCCTACAATGAGCAGTTCTTC; cdr3_aa: CASSRMQAGSSYNEQFF
d_call: TRBD1; j_call: TRBJ1-1; clone_size: once; v_call: TRBV7-9; cdr3_nt: TGTGCCAGCAGTCCGACAGGGAGCACTGAAGCTTTCTTT; cdr3_aa: CASSPTGSTEAFF
d_call: TRBD1; j_call: TRBJ1-3; clone_size: once; v_call: TRBV13; cdr3_nt: TGTGCCAGCAGCTTACCAGGGGGCGGAAACACCATATATTTT; cdr3_aa: CASSLPGGGNTIYF
d_call: -; j_call: TRBJ2-3; clone_size: -; v_call: TRBV7-9; cdr3_nt: TGTGCCAGCAGCTTAGCCTATCGCCGAGGAGATACGCAGTATTTT; cdr3_aa: CASSLAYRRGDTQYF
d_call: TRBD2; j_call: TRBJ2-1; clone_size: -; v_call: TRBV6-4; cdr3_nt: TGTGCCAGCAGTGGGCAACTAGCGGGAGTACAAGAGCAGTTCTTC; cdr3_aa: CASSGQLAGVQEQFF
d_call: -; j_call: TRBJ1-1; clone_size: -; v_call: TRBV19; cdr3_nt: TGTGCCAGTAGTCTGGGCGGAGGGAACACTGAAGCTTTCTTT; cdr3_aa: CASSLGGGNTEAFF
d_call: -; j_call: TRBJ1-1; clone_size: -; v_call: TRBV11-3; cdr3_nt: TGTGCCAGCAGCCGGGGGGGCACTGAAGCTTTCTTT; cdr3_aa: CASSRGGTEAFF
d_call: -; j_call: TRBJ2-4; clone_size: -; v_call: TRBV7-2; cdr3_nt: TGTGCCAGCAGCACCCGACTAAATAGAGGAAACATTCAGTACTTC; cdr3_aa: CASSTRLNRGNIQYF
d_call: TRBD2; j_call: TRBJ2-1; clone_size: once; v_call: TRBV5-1; cdr3_nt: TGCGCCAGCAGCTTGGCGGGGGGATTATACAATGAGCAGTTCTTC; cdr3_aa: CASSLAGGLYNEQFF
d_call: -; j_call: TRBJ1-6; clone_size: -; v_call: TRBV5-4; cdr3_nt: TGTGCCAGCAGCTTGGGTGGGGAGGGTAGGGACTATAATTCACCCCTCCACTTT; cdr3_aa: CASSLGGEGRDYNSPLHF
d_call: -; j_call: TRBJ1-3; clone_size: -; v_call: TRBV29-1; cdr3_nt: TGCAGCGTTAAAGCCGGCGGCGGGGGAAACACCATATATTTT; cdr3_aa: CSVKAGGGGNTIYF
d_call: -; j_call: TRBJ2-7; clone_size: -; v_call: TRBV7-9; cdr3_nt: TGTGCCAGCAGCTTAGTCTTAACAGGAGTCAGCGAGCAGTACTTC; cdr3_aa: CASSLVLTGVSEQYF
d_call: -; j_call: TRBJ2-2; clone_size: -; v_call: TRBV7-8; cdr3_nt: TGTGCCAGCAGAGCGGGACAGGCCCCCGGGGAGCTGTTTTTT; cdr3_aa: CASRAGQAPGELFF
d_call: TRBD1; j_call: TRBJ1-2; clone_size: -; v_call: TRBV2; cdr3_nt: TGTGCCAGCAGGGGTGGGACAGGGGGCGACTATGGCTACACCTTC; cdr3_aa: CASRGGTGGDYGYTF
d_call: -; j_call: TRBJ2-3; clone_size: -; v_call: TRBV27; cdr3_nt: TGTGCCAGCAGATGGAGGAATGATGGTACGCAGTATTTT; cdr3_aa: CASRWRNDGTQYF
d_call: -; j_call: TRBJ1-3; clone_size: -; v_call: TRBV5-1; cdr3_nt: TGCGCCAGCAGCTTAGAGGGTGGTGGAAACACCATATATTTT; cdr3_aa: CASSLEGGGNTIYF
d_call: -; j_call: TRBJ2-2; clone_size: -; v_call: TRBV19; cdr3_nt: TGTGCCAGTAGTATTCCCCGGGACTCAAACACCGGGGAGCTGTTTTTT; cdr3_aa: CASSIPRDSNTGELFF
d_call: TRBD2; j_call: TRBJ2-1; clone_size: -; v_call: TRBV7-2; cdr3_nt: TGTGCCAGCAGCTCCAGGGGTGCAGCGGGAGTGTATGAGCAGTTCTTC; cdr3_aa: CASSSRGAAGVYEQFF
d_call: -; j_call: TRBJ2-7; clone_size: -; v_call: TRBV18; cdr3_nt: TGTGCCAGCTCACTGGGAGAGACCGAGCAGTACTTC; cdr3_aa: CASSLGETEQYF
d_call: TRBD2; j_call: TRBJ2-4; clone_size: -; v_call: TRBV2; cdr3_nt: TGTGCCAGCAGGCCCGGGACTATAAACATTCAGTACTTC; cdr3_aa: CASRPGTINIQYF
d_call: -; j_call: TRBJ1-1; clone_size: once; v_call: TRBV4-1; cdr3_nt: TGCGCCAGCAGCCGGGGGAGCGGGGTGAACACTGAAGCTTTCTTT; cdr3_aa: CASSRGSGVNTEAFF
d_call: TRBD1; j_call: TRBJ2-1; clone_size: -; v_call: TRBV28; cdr3_nt: TGTGCCAGCAGTGTCGGACAGGGGTTTTACAATGAGCAGTTCTTC; cdr3_aa: CASSVGQGFYNEQFF
d_call: -; j_call: TRBJ2-3; clone_size: few; v_call: TRBV9; cdr3_nt: TGTGCCAGCAGCGTAGCCGGGAAGGGCGGCACAGATACGCAGTATTTT; cdr3_aa: CASSVAGKGGTDTQYF
d_call: TRBD1; j_call: TRBJ2-7; clone_size: -; v_call: TRBV28; cdr3_nt: TGTGCCAGCAGATTGCCCCAGGGACAGGGAACCTACGAGCAGTACTTC; cdr3_aa: CASRLPQGQGTYEQYF
d_call: TRBD1; j_call: TRBJ1-2; clone_size: -; v_call: TRBV7-2; cdr3_nt: TGTGCCAGCAGCGACCGGACAGGGGATGGCTACACCTTC; cdr3_aa: CASSDRTGDGYTF
d_call: -; j_call: TRBJ2-5; clone_size: -; v_call: TRBV6-1; cdr3_nt: TGTGCCAGCGCTTCGAGGGTGGGGGAGACCCAGTACTTC; cdr3_aa: CASASRVGETQYF